The rows below give T cell receptor beta chains drawn from one sample of a study of cytomegalovirus exposure and HLA in healthy donors. Assay used: immunoSEQ multiplex PCR; TCRdb lists only in-frame clones, some missing. The sample includes fewer than 150,000 clones, 70% to 80% seen only once; the top ten take 4.9%. Source material: PBMCs. Source of these receptors: a woman in her 50s in good health and CMV-seronegative. Each CDR3 is given with its conserved first and last residue. Each record gives: V gene, J gene, CDR3 protein.

TRBV2	TRBJ2-7	CASIYQGGGEQYF
TRBV19	TRBJ1-5	CASSILTGRSNQPQHF
TRBV7-9	TRBJ1-1	CASSISDRGSTEAFF
TRBV29-1	TRBJ2-3	CSGRGLADTDTQYF
TRBV30	TRBJ2-7	CGVQGSYEQYF
TRBV7-6	TRBJ1-5	CASSLEQGPQPQHF
TRBV13	TRBJ2-1	CASSSSVSQFNEQFF
TRBV4-1	TRBJ1-2	CASSFHPRVRVDYGYTF
TRBV28	TRBJ2-4	CASRPLAGAKNIQYF
TRBV9	TRBJ2-2	CASSIFSGAGELFF
TRBV5-1	TRBJ2-6	CASSNRDRGSGANVLTF
TRBV5-6	TRBJ1-2	CASSLDGFRGRAYGYTF
TRBV6-1	TRBJ2-3	CASRGEGGRTDTQYF
TRBV11-2	TRBJ2-7	CASSLGAEHLYEQYF
TRBV12-2	TRBJ1-5	CASRLPPRYSNQPQHF
TRBV7-6	TRBJ2-3	CASSQTSGGFRDTQYF
TRBV2	TRBJ1-5	CASKLGRQGNQPQHF
TRBV7-2	TRBJ1-2	CASSSRTGQGGYTF
TRBV27	TRBJ1-6	CASSRTGAKNSPLHF
TRBV10-3	TRBJ1-1	CAISDGLPNTEAFF
TRBV19	TRBJ1-1	CASSIGTGNTEAFF
TRBV15	TRBJ2-2	CATSRGQGRTGELFF
TRBV4-1	.	CASSQDGISYEQYF
TRBV10-3	TRBJ2-7	CAISEGEGRPYEQYF
TRBV15	TRBJ1-4	CATSPRQGRGEKLFF
TRBV6-6	TRBJ2-7	CASTPTSGGSYEQYF
TRBV4-3	TRBJ1-5	CASSPSLLGEPQHF
TRBV4-1	TRBJ2-7	CASSSRTGTGEQYF
TRBV19	TRBJ1-5	CASSIQGGNQPQHF
TRBV7-2	TRBJ1-2	CASSLGVSRGHGYTF
TRBV5-4	TRBJ2-1	CASSLGSGGAYAEQFF
TRBV29-1	TRBJ2-1	CSVDGGPYNEQFF
TRBV9	TRBJ2-2	CASSLLAGGPRTGELFF
TRBV7-6	TRBJ2-5	CASSRWGQVQETQYF
TRBV6-1	TRBJ2-4	CASSEYRGLKNIQYF
TRBV7-9	TRBJ2-1	CASSLAWFSSYNEQFF
TRBV9	TRBJ1-6	CASSVGANSYNSPLHF
TRBV11-2	TRBJ2-7	CASSLGRDSDTYEQYF
TRBV7-9	TRBJ1-4	CASSRTRQGSATNEKLFF
TRBV5-5	TRBJ2-1	CASSLGHSSYNEQFF
TRBV7-8	TRBJ1-5	CASSSLRDQPQHF
TRBV9	TRBJ1-1	CASSHQQGNTEAFF
TRBV5-5	TRBJ2-2	CASSLMEGWTGELFF
TRBV9	TRBJ1-5	CASSVGVSNQPQHF
TRBV5-4	TRBJ2-4	CASSSRAAKNIQYF
TRBV28	TRBJ2-5	CASSSPGQAKETQYF
TRBV4-2	TRBJ2-7	CASSQDSQTLYEQYF
TRBV7-2	TRBJ2-5	CASSLAIAGGQETQYF
TRBV2	TRBJ2-5	CASFRGLGETQYF
TRBV4-2	TRBJ1-4	CASSQRRRGGPTNEKLFF
TRBV15	TRBJ1-6	CATSKTAGNSPLHF